This T cell receptor (beta chain) was sequenced during a study of T cell responses to AZD1222 COVID-19 vaccine. The repertoire was sequenced with immunoSEQ multiplex PCR; TCRdb's copy has only in-frame clones and lacks some. The table lists about 54,000 clones, more than 80% of them singletons. This sequence originates from an adult who received the AZD1222 COVID-19 vaccine. The sequencing used peripheral blood, collected 28 days after the second AZD1222 dose.

CDR3 sequence reads: CASSQNGQGLDEQYF. CDR3 nucleotide sequence: TGTGCCAGCAGCCAAAACGGACAGGGACTCGACGAGCAGTACTTC. V and J are TRBV4-2 and TRBJ2-7, with 8 nucleotides matching TRBD1. Trimming at V came to 2 bases and at J to 5 bases, leaving 8 bases not matched to a gene. Germline assignment: CDR1 LGHNA and CDR2 YNFKEQ. This CDR3 is built from 15 residues.